These 8 T cell receptor beta chains originate from one sample sequenced in a study of blood T cell repertoires in COVID-19. Profiled with immunoSEQ multiplex PCR; TCRdb holds only in-frame clones, not every one. Among 95,000 to 100,000 clones listed, approximately 92% were seen once. The sample consisted of peripheral blood. Source of these receptors: a man aged 50 to 60 with active COVID-19.

The V gene is TRBV7-8, the J gene TRBJ2-5, with D unresolved. Germline CDR1 SGHVS, CDR2 FQNEAQ. V shed 4 bases and J shed 0 bases, with 15 bases lying between them. This CDR3 has 16 amino acids. The CDR3 loop reads CASSSLALMYQETQYF. CDR3 nucleotides: TGTGCCAGCAGCTCACTTGCCCTTATGTACCAAGAGACCCAGTACTTC.

The rearrangement joins TRBV6-5 to TRBJ1-6, with D tentatively TRBD1 (6 bases). The CDR3 has 14 residues. The V and J ends lost 6 bases and 2 bases respectively, with 8 bases between them. Germline CDR1 is MNHEY and CDR2 is SVGAGI. The CDR3 is CASSQGTYNSPLHF. As DNA, the CDR3 is TGTGCCAGCAGCCAGGGGACCTATAATTCACCCCTCCACTTT.

This chain connects TRBV9 to TRBJ2-1, with a weak D call TRBD1 (5 bases). The CDR3 totals 16 residues. Trimming took 2 bases from V and 8 from J, leaving 20 bases between them. Germline V gives CDR1 SGDLS, CDR2 YYNGEE. CDR3 DNA sequence: TGTGCCAGCAGCGTCCAGGGAAGCGCTAGGTCCGATGAGCAGTTCTTC. Its protein product is CASSVQGSARSDEQFF.

This chain joins TRBV5-8 and TRBJ1-1; D possibly corresponds to TRBD1 (5 bases). This CDR3 is built from 15 residues. Germline-derived CDR1 and CDR2 are SGHTS and YDEGEE. V lost 1 base and J lost 0, with 10 bases in between. The CDR3 spells CASSLPRGVNTEAFF. DNA of the CDR3: TGTGCCAGCAGCTTGCCCCGGGGGGTGAACACTGAAGCTTTCTTT. The variable domain in full, with the rest retrieved from reference TRBV5-8 and TRBJ1-1, is EAGVTQSPTHLIKTRGQQATLRCSPISGHTSVYWYQQALGLGLQFLLWYDEGEERNRGNFPPRFSGRQFPNYSSELNVNALELEDSALYLCASSLPRGVNTEAFFGQGTRLTVV.

The chain combines TRBV27 with TRBJ1-1; unclear D gene. The CDR3 consists of 11 residues. CDR1 and CDR2 from the germline V gene are MNHEY and SMNVEV (reference sequence). Trimming removed 3 bases from V and 11 bases from J, with 10 bases in between. CDR3 DNA sequence: TGTGCCAGCAGTTTCGGGTACAAGGCTTTCTTT. This gives the protein CASSFGYKAFF.

This clone was counted between two and nine times. V usage is TRBV5-4 and J usage is TRBJ2-7, with 7 bases aligning to TRBD1. V lost 2 bases and J lost 0; bases outside the gene matches: 5. Germline CDR1 and CDR2: SGHNT and YYREEE (reference sequence). CDR3 length equals 15 residues. The CDR3 reads CASSLGTESSYEQYF. The CDR3 DNA reads as TGTGCCAGCAGCTTAGGGACAGAAAGCTCCTACGAGCAGTACTTC.

V is TRBV7-9 and J is TRBJ2-1; D is uncertain. Per germline, CDR1 SEHNR and CDR2 FQNEAQ (reference sequence). CDR3 length: 15 residues. The V end lost 7 bases, the J end lost 0 bases, and 13 bases lay between the germline ends. The CDR3 coding sequence is TGTGCCAGCACCTCCTCGTCGAGCTCCTACAATGAGCAGTTCTTC. It encodes CASTSSSSSYNEQFF. The variable domain in full, completed from reference TRBV7-9 and TRBJ2-1, reads DTGVSQNPRHKITKRGQNVTFRCDPISEHNRLYWYRQTLGQGPEFLTYFQNEAQLEKSRLLSDRFSAERPKGSFSTLEIQRTEQGDSAMYLCASTSSSSSYNEQFFGPGTRLTVL.

The V gene is TRBV21-1, the J gene TRBJ2-3; whether TRBD2, the table's D call, matches the DNA was not checked. TRBV21-1 is termed a pseudogene. The CDR3 covers 16 residues. The CDR3 loop is CASSLLAGGPRDTQYF. CDR3 nucleotide sequence: TGTGCCAGCAGCCTACTAGCGGGAGGGCCTAGAGATACGCAGTATTTT.